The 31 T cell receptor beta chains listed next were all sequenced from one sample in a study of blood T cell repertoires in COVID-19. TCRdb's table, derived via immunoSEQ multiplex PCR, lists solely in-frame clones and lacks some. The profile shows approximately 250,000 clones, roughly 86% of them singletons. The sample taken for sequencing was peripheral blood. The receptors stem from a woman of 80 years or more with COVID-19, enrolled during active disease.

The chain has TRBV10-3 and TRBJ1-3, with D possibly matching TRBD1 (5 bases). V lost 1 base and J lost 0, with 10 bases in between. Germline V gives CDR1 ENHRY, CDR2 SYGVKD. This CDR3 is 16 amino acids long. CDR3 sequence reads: CAISEFDRFSGNTIYF. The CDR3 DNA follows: TGTGCCATCAGTGAGTTCGACAGATTCTCTGGAAACACCATATATTTT.

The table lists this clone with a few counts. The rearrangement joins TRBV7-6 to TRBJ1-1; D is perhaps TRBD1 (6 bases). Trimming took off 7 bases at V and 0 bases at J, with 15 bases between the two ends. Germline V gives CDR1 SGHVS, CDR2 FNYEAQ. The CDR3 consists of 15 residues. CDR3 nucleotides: TGTGCCAGCACCCTACAGGGTGGAATGAACACTGAAGCTTTCTTT. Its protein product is CASTLQGGMNTEAFF.

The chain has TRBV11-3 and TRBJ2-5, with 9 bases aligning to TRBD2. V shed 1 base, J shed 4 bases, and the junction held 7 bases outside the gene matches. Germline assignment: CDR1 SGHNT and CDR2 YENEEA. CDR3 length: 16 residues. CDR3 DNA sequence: TGTGCCAGCAGCTTAGGCGCGGGGGGGCCGCGAGAGACCCAGTACTTC. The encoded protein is CASSLGAGGPRETQYF.

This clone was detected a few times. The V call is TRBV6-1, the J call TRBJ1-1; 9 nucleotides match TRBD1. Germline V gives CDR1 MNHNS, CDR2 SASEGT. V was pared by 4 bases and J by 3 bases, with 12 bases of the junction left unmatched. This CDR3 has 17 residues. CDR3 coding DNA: TGTGCCAGCAGTGGACGGGGACAGGGAAGGGGCTACACTGAAGCTTTCTTT. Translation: CASSGRGQGRGYTEAFF.

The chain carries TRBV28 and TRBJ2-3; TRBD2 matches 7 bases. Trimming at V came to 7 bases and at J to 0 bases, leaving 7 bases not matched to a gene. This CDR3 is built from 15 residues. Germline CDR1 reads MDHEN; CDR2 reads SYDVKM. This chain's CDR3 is CASTGASGSTDTQYF. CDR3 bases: TGTGCCAGCACCGGGGCTAGCGGAAGCACAGATACGCAGTATTTT.

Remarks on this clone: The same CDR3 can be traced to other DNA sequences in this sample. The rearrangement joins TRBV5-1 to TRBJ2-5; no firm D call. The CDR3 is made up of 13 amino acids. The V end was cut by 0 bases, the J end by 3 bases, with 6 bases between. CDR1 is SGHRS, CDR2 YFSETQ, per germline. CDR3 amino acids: CASSLVGEETQYF. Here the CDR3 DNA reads TGCGCCAGCAGCTTGGTTGGAGAAGAGACCCAGTACTTC.

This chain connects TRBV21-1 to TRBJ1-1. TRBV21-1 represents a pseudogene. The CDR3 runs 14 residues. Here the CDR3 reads CARVGGAVNTEAFF. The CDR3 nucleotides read TGTGCCCGTGTGGGAGGGGCGGTGAACACTGAAGCTTTCTTT.

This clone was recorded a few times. CDR3 coding DNA: TGTGCCAGTAGGCCTGATAACACCCGCACTGAAGCTTTCTTT. This encodes CASRPDNTRTEAFF. The chain links TRBV19 to TRBJ1-1; D uncertain. The ends were cut back, 6 bases at V and 4 bases at J, with 15 bases in the middle. The CDR3 length is 14 residues. Germline V CDR1 and CDR2: LNHDA, SQIVND (reference sequence). The whole variable domain, remainder taken from reference TRBV19 and TRBJ1-1, is DGGITQSPKYLFRKEGQNVTLSCEQNLNHDAMYWYRQDPGQGLRLIYYSQIVNDFQKGDIAEGYSVSREKKESFPLTVTSAQKNPTAFYLCASRPDNTRTEAFFGQGTRLTVV.

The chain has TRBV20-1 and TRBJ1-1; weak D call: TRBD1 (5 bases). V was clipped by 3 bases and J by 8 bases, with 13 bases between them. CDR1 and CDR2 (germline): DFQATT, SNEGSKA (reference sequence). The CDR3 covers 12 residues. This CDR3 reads CSASRVRGEAFF. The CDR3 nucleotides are TGCAGTGCTAGTCGTGTACGGGGGGAAGCTTTCTTT.

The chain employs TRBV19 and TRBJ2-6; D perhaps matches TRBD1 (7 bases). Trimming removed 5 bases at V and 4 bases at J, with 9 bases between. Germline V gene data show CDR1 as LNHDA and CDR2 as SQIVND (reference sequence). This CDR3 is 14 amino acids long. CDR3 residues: CASSQGGGANVLTF. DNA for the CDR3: TGTGCCAGTAGTCAGGGGGGCGGGGCCAACGTCCTGACTTTC.

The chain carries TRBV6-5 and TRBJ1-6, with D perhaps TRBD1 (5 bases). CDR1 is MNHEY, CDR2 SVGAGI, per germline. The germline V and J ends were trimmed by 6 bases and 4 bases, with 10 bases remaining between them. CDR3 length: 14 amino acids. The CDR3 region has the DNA TGTGCCAGCAGGACAGACCTTTATAATTCACCCCTCCACTTT. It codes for CASRTDLYNSPLHF.

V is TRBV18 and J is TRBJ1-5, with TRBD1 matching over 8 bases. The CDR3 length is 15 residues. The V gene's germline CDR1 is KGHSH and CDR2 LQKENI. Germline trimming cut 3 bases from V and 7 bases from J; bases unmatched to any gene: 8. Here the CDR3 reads CASSPQGAGGQPQHF. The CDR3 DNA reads TGTGCCAGCTCACCCCAGGGGGCAGGAGGGCAGCCCCAGCATTTT.

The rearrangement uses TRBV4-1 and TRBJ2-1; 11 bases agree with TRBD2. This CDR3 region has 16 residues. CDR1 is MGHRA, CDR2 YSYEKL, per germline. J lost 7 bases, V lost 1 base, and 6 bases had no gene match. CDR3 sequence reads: CASSQGASGGRNEQFF. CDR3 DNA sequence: TGCGCCAGCAGCCAAGGGGCTAGCGGGGGGCGTAATGAGCAGTTCTTC.

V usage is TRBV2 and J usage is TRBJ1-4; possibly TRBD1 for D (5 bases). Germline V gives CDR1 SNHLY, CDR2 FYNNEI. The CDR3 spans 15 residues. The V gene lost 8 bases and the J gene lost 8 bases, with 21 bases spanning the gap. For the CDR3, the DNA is TGTGCCAGCCAAAGGGTTCGGGGACTCGGCGAAAAACTGTTTTTT. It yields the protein CASQRVRGLGEKLFF.

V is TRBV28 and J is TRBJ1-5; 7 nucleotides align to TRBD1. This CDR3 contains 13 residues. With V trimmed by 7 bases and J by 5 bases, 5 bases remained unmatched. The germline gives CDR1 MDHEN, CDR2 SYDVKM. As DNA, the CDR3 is TGTGCCAGCATAGGGGGCGCGGATCAGCCCCAGCATTTT. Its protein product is CASIGGADQPQHF.

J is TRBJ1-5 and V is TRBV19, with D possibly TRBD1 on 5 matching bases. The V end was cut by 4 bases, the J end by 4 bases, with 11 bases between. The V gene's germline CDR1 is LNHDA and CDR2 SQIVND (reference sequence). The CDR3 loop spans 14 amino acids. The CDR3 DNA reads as TGTGCCAGTAGTACCGGACGGGGGAATCAGCCCCAGCATTTT. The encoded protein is CASSTGRGNQPQHF.

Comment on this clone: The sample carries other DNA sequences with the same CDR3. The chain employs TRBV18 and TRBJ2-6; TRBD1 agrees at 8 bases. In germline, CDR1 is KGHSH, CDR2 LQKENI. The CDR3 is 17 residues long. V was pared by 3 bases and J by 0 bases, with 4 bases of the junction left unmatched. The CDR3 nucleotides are TGTGCCAGCTCACCTGGGACAGGTAGCTCTGGGGCCAACGTCCTGACTTTC. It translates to CASSPGTGSSGANVLTF.

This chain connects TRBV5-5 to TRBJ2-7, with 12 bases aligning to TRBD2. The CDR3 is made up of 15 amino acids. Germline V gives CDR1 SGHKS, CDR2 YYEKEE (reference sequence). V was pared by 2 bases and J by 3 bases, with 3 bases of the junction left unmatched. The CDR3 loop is CASSLGLAGIYEQYF. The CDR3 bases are TGTGCCAGCAGCTTAGGACTAGCGGGGATCTACGAGCAGTACTTC.

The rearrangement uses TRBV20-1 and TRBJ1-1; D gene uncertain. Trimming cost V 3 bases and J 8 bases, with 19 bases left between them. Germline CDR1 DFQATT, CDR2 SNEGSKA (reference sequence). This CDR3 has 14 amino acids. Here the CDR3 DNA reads TGCAGTGCTAGTGGCGGAGGGAACGGAAACGAAGCTTTCTTT. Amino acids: CSASGGGNGNEAFF.

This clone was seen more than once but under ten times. CDR3 sequence reads: CASSYGLQTPNSPLHF. CDR3 nucleotides: TGTGCCAGCAGTTACGGCCTACAGACCCCTAATTCACCCCTCCACTTT. This rearrangement joins TRBV6-5 to TRBJ1-6; D is uncertain. This CDR3 is 16 amino acids long. V was shortened by 2 bases and J by 6 bases, with 14 bases between the two germline ends. The V gene's germline CDR1 is MNHEY and CDR2 SVGAGI.

The CDR3 here is CASSSRLAGDADTQYF. CDR3 coding DNA: TGTGCCAGCAGCTCCCGACTAGCGGGGGATGCAGATACGCAGTATTTT. The chain combines TRBV7-2 with TRBJ2-3; 12 positions match TRBD2. The CDR3 totals 16 residues. V lost 4 bases to trimming and J lost 4 bases; unmatched junction nucleotides: 6. Germline V gene sequence: CDR1 SGHTA, CDR2 FQGNSA.

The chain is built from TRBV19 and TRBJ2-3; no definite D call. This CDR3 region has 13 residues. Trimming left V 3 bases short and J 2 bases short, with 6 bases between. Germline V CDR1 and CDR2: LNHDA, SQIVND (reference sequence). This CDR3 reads CASSMQATDTQYF. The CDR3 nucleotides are TGTGCCAGTAGTATGCAGGCCACAGATACGCAGTATTTT.

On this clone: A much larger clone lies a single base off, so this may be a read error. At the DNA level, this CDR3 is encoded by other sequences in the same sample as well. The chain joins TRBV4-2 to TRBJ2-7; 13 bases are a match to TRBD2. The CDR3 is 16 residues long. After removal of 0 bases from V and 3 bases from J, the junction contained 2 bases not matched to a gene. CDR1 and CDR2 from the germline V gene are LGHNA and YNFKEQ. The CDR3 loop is CASSQDRTSGGYEQYF. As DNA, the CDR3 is TGTGCCAGCAGCCAAGATAGGACTAGCGGGGGCTACGAGCAGTACTTC.

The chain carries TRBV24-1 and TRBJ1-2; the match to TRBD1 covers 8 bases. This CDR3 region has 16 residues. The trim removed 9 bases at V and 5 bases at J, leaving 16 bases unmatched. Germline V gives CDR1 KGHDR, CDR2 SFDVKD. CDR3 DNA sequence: TGTGCCACCGCGCATGATGACAGGGGTGGACCTTATGGCTACACCTTC. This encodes CATAHDDRGGPYGYTF.

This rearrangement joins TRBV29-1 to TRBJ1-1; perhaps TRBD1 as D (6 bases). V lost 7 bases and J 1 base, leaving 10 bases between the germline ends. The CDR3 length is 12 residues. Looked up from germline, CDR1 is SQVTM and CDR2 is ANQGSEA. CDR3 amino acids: CSARGGNTEAFF. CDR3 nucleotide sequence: TGCAGCGCCCGAGGGGGGAACACTGAAGCTTTCTTT.

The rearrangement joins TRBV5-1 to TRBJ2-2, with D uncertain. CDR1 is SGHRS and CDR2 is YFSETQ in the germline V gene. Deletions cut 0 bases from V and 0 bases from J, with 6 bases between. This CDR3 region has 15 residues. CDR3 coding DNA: TGCGCCAGCAGCTTGGCCAGGCCGAACACCGGGGAGCTGTTTTTT. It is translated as CASSLARPNTGELFF.

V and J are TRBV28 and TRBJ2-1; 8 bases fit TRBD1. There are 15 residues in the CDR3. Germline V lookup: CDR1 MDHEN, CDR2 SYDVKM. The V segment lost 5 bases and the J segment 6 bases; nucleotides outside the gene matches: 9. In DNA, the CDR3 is TGTGCCAGCAGTGCCGGACAGGGACAAGGCAATGAGCAGTTCTTC. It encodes CASSAGQGQGNEQFF. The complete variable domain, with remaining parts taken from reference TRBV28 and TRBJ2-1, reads DVKVTQSSRYLVKRTGEKVFLECVQDMDHENMFWYRQDPGLGLRLIYFSYDVKMKEKGDIPEGYSVSREKKERFSLILESASTNQTSMYLCASSAGQGQGNEQFFGPGTRLTVL.

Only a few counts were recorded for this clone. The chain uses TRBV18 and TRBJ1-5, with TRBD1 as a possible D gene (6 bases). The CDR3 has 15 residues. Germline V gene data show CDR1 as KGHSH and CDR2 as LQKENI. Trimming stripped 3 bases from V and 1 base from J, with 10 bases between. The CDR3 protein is CASSPGQGSNQPQHF. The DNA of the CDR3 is TGTGCCAGCTCACCGGGGCAGGGGAGCAATCAGCCCCAGCATTTT.

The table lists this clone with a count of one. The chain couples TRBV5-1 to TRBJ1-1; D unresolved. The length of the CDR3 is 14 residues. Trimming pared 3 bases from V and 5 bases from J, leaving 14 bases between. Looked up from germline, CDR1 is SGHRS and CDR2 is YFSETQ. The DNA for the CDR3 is TGCGCCAGCAGCTCGAACTCTCAACGTACTGAAGCTTTCTTT. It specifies CASSSNSQRTEAFF. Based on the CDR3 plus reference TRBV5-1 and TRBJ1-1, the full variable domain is KAGVTQTPRYLIKTRGQQVTLSCSPISGHRSVSWYQQTPGQGLQFLFEYFSETQRNKGNFPGRFSGRQFSNSRSEMNVSTLELGDSALYLCASSSNSQRTEAFFGQGTRLTVV.

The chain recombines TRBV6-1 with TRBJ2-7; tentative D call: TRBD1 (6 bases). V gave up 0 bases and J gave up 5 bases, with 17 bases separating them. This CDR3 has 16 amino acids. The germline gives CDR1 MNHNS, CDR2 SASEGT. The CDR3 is CASSEAFGTKYDEQYF. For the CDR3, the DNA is TGTGCCAGCAGTGAAGCCTTCGGGACAAAGTACGACGAGCAGTACTTC.

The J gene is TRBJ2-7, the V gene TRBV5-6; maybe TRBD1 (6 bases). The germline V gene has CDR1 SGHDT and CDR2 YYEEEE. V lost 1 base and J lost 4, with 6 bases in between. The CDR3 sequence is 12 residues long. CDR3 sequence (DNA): TGTGCCAGCAGCTTGAGGGGGTACGAGCAGTACTTC. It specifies CASSLRGYEQYF.